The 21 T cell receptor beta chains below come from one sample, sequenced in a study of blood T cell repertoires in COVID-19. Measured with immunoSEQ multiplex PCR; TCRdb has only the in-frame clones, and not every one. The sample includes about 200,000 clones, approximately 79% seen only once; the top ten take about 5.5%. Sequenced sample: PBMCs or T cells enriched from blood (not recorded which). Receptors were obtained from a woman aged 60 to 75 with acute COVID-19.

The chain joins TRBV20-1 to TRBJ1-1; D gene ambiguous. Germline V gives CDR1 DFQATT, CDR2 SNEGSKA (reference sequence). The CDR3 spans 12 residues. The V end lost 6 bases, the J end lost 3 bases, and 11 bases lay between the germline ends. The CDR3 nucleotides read TGCAGTGCCAGTACGGGAGACACTGAAGCTTTCTTT. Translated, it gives CSASTGDTEAFF.

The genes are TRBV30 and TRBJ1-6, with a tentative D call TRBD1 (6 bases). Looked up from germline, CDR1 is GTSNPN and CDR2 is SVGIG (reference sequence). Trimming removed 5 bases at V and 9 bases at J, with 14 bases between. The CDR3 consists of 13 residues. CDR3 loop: CAWRRQEFSPLHF. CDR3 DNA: TGTGCCTGGCGAAGACAGGAATTTTCACCCCTCCACTTT. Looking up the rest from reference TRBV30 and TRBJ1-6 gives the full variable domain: SQTIHQWPATLVQPVGSPLSLECTVEGTSNPNLYWYRQAAGRGLQLLFYSVGIGQISSEVPQNLSASRPQDRQFILSSKKLLLSDSGFYLCAWRRQEFSPLHFGNGTRLTVT.

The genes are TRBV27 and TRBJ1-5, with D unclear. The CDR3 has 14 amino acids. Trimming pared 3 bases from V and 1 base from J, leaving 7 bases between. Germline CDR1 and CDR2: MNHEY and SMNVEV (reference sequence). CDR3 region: CASSFRGSNQPQHF. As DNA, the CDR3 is TGTGCCAGCAGTTTCCGCGGGAGCAATCAGCCCCAGCATTTT.

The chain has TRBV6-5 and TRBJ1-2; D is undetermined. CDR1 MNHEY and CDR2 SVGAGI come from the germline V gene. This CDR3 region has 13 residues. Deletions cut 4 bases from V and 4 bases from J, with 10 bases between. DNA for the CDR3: TGTGCCAGCAGTTTCGGGGAAATCTATGGCTACACCTTC. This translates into CASSFGEIYGYTF.

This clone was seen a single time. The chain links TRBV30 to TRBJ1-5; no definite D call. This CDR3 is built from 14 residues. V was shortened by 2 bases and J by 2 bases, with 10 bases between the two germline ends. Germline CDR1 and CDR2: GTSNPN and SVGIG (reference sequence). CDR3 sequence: CAWSRGLGNQPQHF. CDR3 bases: TGTGCCTGGAGTCGGGGTTTGGGCAATCAGCCCCAGCATTTT.

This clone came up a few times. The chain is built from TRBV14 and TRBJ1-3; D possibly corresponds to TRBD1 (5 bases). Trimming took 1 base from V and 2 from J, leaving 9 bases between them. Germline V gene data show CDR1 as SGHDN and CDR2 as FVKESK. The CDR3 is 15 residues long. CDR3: CASSQVSGPGNTIYF. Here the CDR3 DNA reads TGTGCCAGCAGCCAAGTTTCAGGGCCTGGAAACACCATATATTTT. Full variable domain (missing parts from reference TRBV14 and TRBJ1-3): EAGVTQFPSHSVIEKGQTVTLRCDPISGHDNLYWYRRVMGKEIKFLLHFVKESKQDESGMPNNRFLAERTGGTYSTLKVQPAELEDSGVYFCASSQVSGPGNTIYFGEGSWLTVV.

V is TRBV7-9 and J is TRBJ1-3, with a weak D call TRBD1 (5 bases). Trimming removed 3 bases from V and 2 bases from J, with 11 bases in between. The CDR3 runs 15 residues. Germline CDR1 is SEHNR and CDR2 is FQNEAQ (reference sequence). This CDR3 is CASSLGHNAGNTIYF. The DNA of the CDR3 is TGTGCCAGCAGCTTGGGGCATAACGCTGGAAACACCATATATTTT.

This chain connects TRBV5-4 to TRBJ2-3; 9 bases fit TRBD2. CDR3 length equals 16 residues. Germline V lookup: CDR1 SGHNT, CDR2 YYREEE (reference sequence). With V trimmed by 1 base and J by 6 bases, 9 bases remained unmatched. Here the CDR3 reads CASSLQTSGLTDTQYF. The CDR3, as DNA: TGTGCCAGCAGCTTGCAGACTAGCGGACTCACGGATACGCAGTATTTT.

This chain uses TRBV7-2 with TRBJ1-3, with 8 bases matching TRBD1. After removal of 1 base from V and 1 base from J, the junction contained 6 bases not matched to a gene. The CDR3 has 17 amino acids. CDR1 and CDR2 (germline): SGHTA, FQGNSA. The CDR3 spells CASSLDQGAFSGNTIYF. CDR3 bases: TGTGCCAGCAGCTTAGATCAGGGGGCATTTTCTGGAAACACCATATATTTT.

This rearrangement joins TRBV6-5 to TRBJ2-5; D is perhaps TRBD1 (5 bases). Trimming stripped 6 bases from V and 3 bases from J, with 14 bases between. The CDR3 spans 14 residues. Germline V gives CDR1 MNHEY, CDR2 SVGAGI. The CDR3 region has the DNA TGTGCCAGCAGCGACCAAGGGGTTAAAGAGACCCAGTACTTC. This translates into CASSDQGVKETQYF.

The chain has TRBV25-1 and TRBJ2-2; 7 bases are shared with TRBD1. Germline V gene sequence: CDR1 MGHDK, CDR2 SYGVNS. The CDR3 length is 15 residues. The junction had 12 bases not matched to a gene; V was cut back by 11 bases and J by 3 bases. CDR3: CASPPNQGDTGELFF. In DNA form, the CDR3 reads TGTGCCTCGCCCCCTAACCAGGGGGACACCGGGGAGCTGTTTTTT. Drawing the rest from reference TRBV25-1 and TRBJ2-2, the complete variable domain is EADIYQTPRYLVIGTGKKITLECSQTMGHDKMYWYQQDPGMELHLIHYSYGVNSTEKGDLSSESTVSRIRTEHFPLTLESARPSHTSQYLCASPPNQGDTGELFFGEGSRLTVL.

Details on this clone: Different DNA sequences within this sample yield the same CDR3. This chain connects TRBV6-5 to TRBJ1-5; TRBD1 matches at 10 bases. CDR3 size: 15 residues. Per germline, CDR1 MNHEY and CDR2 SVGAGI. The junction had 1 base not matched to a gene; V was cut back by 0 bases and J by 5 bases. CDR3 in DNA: TGTGCCAGCAGTTACTCCGGGACAGGGGATCAGCCCCAGCATTTT. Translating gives CASSYSGTGDQPQHF.

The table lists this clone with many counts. In nucleotides, the CDR3 is TGTGCCAGCTCACCAGGGGGGGAAAACATTCAGTACTTC. Residues: CASSPGGENIQYF. The chain uses TRBV18 and TRBJ2-4; 7 nucleotides line up with TRBD2. The CDR3 is 13 amino acids. The ends lost 2 bases at V and 5 bases at J; junction bases unmatched: 0. Germline lookup yields CDR1 KGHSH and CDR2 LQKENI.

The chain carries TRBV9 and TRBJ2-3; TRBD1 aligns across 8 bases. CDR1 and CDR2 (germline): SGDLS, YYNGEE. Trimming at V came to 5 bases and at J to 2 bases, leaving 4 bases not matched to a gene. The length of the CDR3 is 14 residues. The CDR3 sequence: CASRTGGPTDTQYF. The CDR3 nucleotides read TGTGCCAGCAGAACAGGGGGTCCCACAGATACGCAGTATTTT.

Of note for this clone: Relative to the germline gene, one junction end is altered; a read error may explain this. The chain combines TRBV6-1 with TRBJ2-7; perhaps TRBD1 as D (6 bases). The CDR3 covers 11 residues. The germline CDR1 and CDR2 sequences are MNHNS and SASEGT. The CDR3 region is CASSEGRTVSF. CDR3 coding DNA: TGTGCCAGCAGTGAAGGACGGACAGTCTCTTTC.

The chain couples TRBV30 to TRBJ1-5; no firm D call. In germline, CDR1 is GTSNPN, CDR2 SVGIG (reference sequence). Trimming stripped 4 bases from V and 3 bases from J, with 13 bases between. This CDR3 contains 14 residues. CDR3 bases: TGTGCCTGGACTAGACGTGTGGACAATCAGCCCCAGCATTTT. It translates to CAWTRRVDNQPQHF.

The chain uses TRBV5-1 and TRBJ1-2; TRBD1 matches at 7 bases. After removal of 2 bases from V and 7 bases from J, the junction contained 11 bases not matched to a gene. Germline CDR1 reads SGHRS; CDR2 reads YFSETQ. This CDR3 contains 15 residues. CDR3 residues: CASSFRDSPLGGYTF. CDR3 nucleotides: TGCGCCAGCAGCTTTCGGGACAGCCCGCTAGGTGGCTACACCTTC.

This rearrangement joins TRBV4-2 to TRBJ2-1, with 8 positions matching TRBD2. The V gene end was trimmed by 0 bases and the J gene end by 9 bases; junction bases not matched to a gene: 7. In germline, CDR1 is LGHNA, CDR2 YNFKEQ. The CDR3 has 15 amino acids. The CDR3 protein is CASSQEPAGEGEQFF. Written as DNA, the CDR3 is TGTGCCAGCAGCCAAGAACCAGCGGGAGAGGGTGAGCAGTTCTTC.

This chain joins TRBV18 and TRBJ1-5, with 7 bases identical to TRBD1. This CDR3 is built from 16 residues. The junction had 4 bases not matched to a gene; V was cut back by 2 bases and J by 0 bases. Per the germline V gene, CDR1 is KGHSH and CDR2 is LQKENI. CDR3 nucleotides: TGTGCCAGCTCACCAACAGGGGAGAATAGCAATCAGCCCCAGCATTTT. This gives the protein CASSPTGENSNQPQHF.

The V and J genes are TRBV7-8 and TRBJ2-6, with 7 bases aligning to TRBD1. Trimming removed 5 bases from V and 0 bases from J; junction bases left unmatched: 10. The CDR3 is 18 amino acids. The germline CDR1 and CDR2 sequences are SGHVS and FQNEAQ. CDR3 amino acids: CASSPGTARSSGANVLTF. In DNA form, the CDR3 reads TGTGCCAGCAGCCCCGGGACAGCGAGATCCTCTGGGGCCAACGTCCTGACTTTC.

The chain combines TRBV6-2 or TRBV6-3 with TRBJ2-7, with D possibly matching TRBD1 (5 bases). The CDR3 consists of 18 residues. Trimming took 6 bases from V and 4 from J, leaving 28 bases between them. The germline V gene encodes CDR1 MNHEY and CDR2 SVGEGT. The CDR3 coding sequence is TGTGCCAGCAGCAAACAACCCGCGTTCGGAAAGGGGTCGTACGAGCAGTACGTC. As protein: CASSKQPAFGKGSYEQYV.